This T cell receptor (beta chain) was sequenced in a study of CD8+ T cells in alopecia areata listed by TCRdb under 2018. As for the study more broadly: Skin from C3H/HeJ donors with spontaneous alopecia (roughly 6-13 months old) was grafted onto female C3H/HeJ recipients aged about 7-10 weeks. High-throughput TCRbeta sequencing was used to examine T cell clonal expansion in alopecia areata in both the C3H/HeJ mouse model and human patients. Human TCRbeta sequencing covered scalp tissue and sorted CD4+ and CD8+ peripheral blood T cells from patchy and totalis/universalis alopecia areata patients and healthy controls. Scalp clonality was compared across normal scalp (n=4), patchy alopecia areata scalp (n=8), and alopecia totalis/universalis scalp (n=8). RNA was extracted with the PAXgene miRNA kit for fixed scalp, the miRNeasy kit for PBMCs, and the RNeasy kit for mouse skin. TCRbeta CDR3 regions were amplified by immunoSEQ multiplex PCR with 35 Vbeta forward and 13 Jbeta reverse primers. What the study reported, not specific to this receptor: Unlike mouse skin, where gammadelta T cells dominate, normal human skin contains resident alphabeta T cells that get sequenced too, which complicates analysis of the scalp TCR repertoire. Shared TCR sequences between patients were less evident than in mice, which may be partly attributable to HLA diversity in the patient population. Compared with normal scalp, lesional scalp, particularly in alopecia totalis/universalis, had higher clonality and more expanded CD8+ clones, which suggests antigenic drive.

Pooled mouse cutaneous lymph node cells were stained for CD4, CD8alpha, NKG2D, NKG2ACE and other markers, then sorted on a BD Influx. Library preparation was by the immunoSEQ multiplex PCR assay. To provide template for TCR sequencing, every sample had RNA extracted and reverse transcribed into cDNA. First-strand cDNA was synthesized with SuperScript III using a 2:1 mix of oligo-dT and random hexamers. A synthetic immune receptor repertoire was used to gauge amplification bias, and whatever bias remained was removed computationally. Libraries were sequenced on Illumina HiSeq with 60 bp reads covering the CDR3, read from J toward V. The authors' pipeline ran thus. Raw reads were preprocessed to remove errors, and CDR3 was defined by IMGT conventions from the conserved cysteine to phenylalanine. Clonality was calculated as 1 minus Shannon entropy normalized by log2 of the number of productive unique TCRs. Whether scalp clones were CD4 or CD8 was inferred by matching scalp TCRbeta sequences against CD4 and CD8 repertoires sorted from blood. Not all clones reach the TCRdb copy of this immuneACCESS table, which keeps in-frame sequences only. Checked studies attribute under half of the gap to unresolved V genes and leave the rest unexplained. V and J calls and clone size are given by that table; D and trimming were obtained from the DNA. In this sample the table shows over 250,000 clones, and no singletons are among them. The ten largest clones capture more than 0.95% of the sample.

This clone was found a few times. The antigen it recognizes is unknown. The gene names and germline sequences used here belong to the mouse. This receptor was taken from a C3H/HeJ mouse with alopecia areata. This mouse strain carries MHC haplotype H2-k. The specimen was CD4+ T cells sorted from a lymph node.

The CDR3 loop reads CAWRDPGQGGTGQLYF. The CDR3 bases that were read are TGTGCCTGGAGGGATCCGGGACAGGGTGGCACCGGG. The V gene is TRBV31 and the J gene is TRBJ2-2; 9 of the junction bases match TRBD1. The missing CDR3 end, 4 residues past where the read stops, is filled in from the germline J gene. V is cut back by 3 bases and J by 4 bases, with 9 bases in the junction unmatched. Spanning cysteine to phenylalanine, the CDR3 consists of 16 amino acids. Only the CDR3 bases that were read are kept: 36 of them, in frame from base 1. From a lookup of the germline V gene, CDR1 and CDR2 are GKSSPN and SITVG.